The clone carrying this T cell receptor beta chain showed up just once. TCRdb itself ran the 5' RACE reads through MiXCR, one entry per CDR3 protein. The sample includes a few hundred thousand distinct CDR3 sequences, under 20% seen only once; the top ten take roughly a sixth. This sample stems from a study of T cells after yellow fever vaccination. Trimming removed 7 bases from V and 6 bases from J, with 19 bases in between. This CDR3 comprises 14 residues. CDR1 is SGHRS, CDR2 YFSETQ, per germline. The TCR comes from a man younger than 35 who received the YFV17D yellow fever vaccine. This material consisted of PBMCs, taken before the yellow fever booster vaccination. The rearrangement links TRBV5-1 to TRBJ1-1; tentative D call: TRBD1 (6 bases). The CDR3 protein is CASSLARGTSEAFF. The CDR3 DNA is TGCGCCAGCTCCTTGGCCAGGGGTACGTCTGAAGCTTTCTTT. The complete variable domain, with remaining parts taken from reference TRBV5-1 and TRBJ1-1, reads KAGVTQTPRYLIKTRGQQVTLSCSPISGHRSVSWYQQTPGQGLQFLFEYFSETQRNKGNFPGRFSGRQFSNSRSEMNVSTLELGDSALYLCASSLARGTSEAFFGQGTRLTVV.